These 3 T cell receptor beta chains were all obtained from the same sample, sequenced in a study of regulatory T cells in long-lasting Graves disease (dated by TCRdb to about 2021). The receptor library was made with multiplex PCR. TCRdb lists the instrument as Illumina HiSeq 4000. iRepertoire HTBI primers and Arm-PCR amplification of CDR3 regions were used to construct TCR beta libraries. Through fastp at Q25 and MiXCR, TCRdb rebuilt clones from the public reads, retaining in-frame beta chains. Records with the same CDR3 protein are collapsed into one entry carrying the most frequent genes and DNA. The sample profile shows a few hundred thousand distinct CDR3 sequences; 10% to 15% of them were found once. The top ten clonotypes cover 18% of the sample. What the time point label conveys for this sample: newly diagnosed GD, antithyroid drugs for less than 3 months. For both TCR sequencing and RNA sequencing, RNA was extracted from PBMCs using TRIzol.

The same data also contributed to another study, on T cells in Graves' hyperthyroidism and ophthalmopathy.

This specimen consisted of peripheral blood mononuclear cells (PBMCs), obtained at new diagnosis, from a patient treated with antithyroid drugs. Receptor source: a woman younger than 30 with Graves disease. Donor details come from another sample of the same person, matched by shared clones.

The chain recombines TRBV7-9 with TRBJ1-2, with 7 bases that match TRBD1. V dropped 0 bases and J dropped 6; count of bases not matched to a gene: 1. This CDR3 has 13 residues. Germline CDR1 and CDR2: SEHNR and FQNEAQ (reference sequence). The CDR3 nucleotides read TGTGCCAGCAGCTTAGCGGGGACAGATGGCTACACCTTC. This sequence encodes CASSLAGTDGYTF.

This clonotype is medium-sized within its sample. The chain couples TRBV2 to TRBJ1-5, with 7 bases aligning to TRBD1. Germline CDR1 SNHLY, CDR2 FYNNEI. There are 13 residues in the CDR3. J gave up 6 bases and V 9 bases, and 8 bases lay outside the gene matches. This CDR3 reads CASRQGLGQPQHF. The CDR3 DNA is TGTGCCAGTCGACAGGGCTTGGGTCAGCCCCAGCATTTT.

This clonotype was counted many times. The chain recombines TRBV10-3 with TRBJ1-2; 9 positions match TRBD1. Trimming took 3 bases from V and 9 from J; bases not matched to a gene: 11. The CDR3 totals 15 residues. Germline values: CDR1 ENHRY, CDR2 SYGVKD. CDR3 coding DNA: TGTGCCATCAGTGAACCCGACAGGGGGAGGTTCAGCTACACCTTC. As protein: CAISEPDRGRFSYTF.